Listed below are T cell receptor beta chains from one sample, sequenced in a study of CD8 T cells in Susac syndrome. TCRdb fed the immunoSEQ multiplex PCR reads into MiXCR, producing one record per CDR3 protein. The table records more than 150,000 distinct CDR3 sequences, 90% to 96% of them present only once. The specimen was CD4+ T cells from PBMCs. These receptors were collected from a human donor with Susac syndrome. The CDR3 runs from the conserved cysteine through the conserved F or W. The order of the fields is V gene, clone size, D gene, J gene, CDR3 protein, CDR3 DNA. A D gene is named only where the DNA matches it firmly. The size entry is marked missing in some rows and otherwise reads once, few, many or a size class.

>TRBV19|NA|NA|TRBJ1-3
CASRHQAGDSGNTIYF
TGTGCCAGTAGGCACCAGGCCGGGGATTCTGGAAACACCATATATTTT
>TRBV25-1|NA|NA|TRBJ1-4
CASSEFEKLFF
TGTGCCAGCAGTGAATTTGAAAAACTGTTTTTT
>TRBV4-2|NA|TRBD1|TRBJ2-1
CASSQDRDSYNEQFF
TGTGCCAGCAGCCAGGACAGGGACTCCTACAATGAGCAGTTCTTC
>TRBV5-1|NA|NA|TRBJ1-4
CASSLAGGTNEKLFF
TGCGCCAGCAGCTTGGCCGGTGGCACTAATGAAAAACTGTTTTTT
>TRBV11-2|NA|TRBD2|TRBJ2-1
CASSSPSGIPMGNEQFF
TGTGCCAGCAGCTCCCCCAGCGGGATACCCATGGGGAATGAGCAGTTCTTC
>TRBV30|NA|NA|TRBJ2-2
CAWSVLPGDTGELFF
TGTGCCTGGAGTGTACTCCCTGGGGACACCGGGGAGCTGTTTTTT
>TRBV20-1|NA|NA|TRBJ1-5
CSARDSRGNQPQHF
TGCAGTGCTAGAGATTCGAGGGGCAATCAGCCCCAGCATTTT
>TRBV29-1|NA|NA|TRBJ1-1
CSVRGRLNTEAFF
TGCAGCGTTAGAGGACGTCTTAACACTGAAGCTTTCTTT
>TRBV27|NA|NA|TRBJ2-7
CASSPELANEQYF
TGTGCCAGCAGTCCAGAGCTAGCTAACGAGCAGTACTTC
>TRBV7-9|NA|NA|TRBJ2-5
CASSFRQEQETQYF
TGTGCCAGCAGCTTCCGACAGGAGCAAGAGACCCAGTACTTC
>TRBV7-8|once|TRBD2|TRBJ2-3
CASDRGGSSDTQYF
TGTGCCAGCGACCGCGGCGGGAGCTCAGATACGCAGTATTTT
>TRBV20-1|NA|NA|TRBJ2-5
CSARAPLLETQYF
TGCAGTGCTAGAGCCCCACTTTTGGAGACCCAGTACTTC
>TRBV7-6|NA|TRBD1|TRBJ2-6
CASTLGTGLPGANVLTF
TGTGCCAGCACCCTTGGGACAGGGCTCCCTGGGGCCAACGTCCTGACTTTC
>TRBV25-1|NA|NA|TRBJ2-5
CASSDGARETQYF
TGTGCCAGCAGCGATGGGGCTCGGGAGACCCAGTACTTC
>TRBV4-2|once|NA|TRBJ2-1
CASSQRDLKNNEQFF
TGTGCCAGCAGCCAAAGGGACTTGAAAAACAATGAGCAGTTCTTC
>TRBV5-1|NA|NA|TRBJ2-5
CASSWGRGTQETQYF
TGCGCCAGCAGCTGGGGCCGGGGGACCCAAGAGACCCAGTACTTC
>TRBV6-5|NA|TRBD2|TRBJ2-7
CASSYSSGSSHTDEQYF
TGTGCCAGCAGTTACTCCAGCGGGAGCTCCCACACCGACGAGCAGTACTTC
>TRBV29-1|NA|NA|TRBJ1-6
CSVEEQPKESSYNSPLHF
TGCAGCGTTGAGGAACAGCCTAAGGAAAGCTCCTATAATTCACCCCTCCACTTT
>TRBV29-1|once|NA|TRBJ1-1
CSVVPGGVGTEAFF
TGCAGCGTTGTTCCGGGGGGGGTTGGGACTGAAGCTTTCTTT
>TRBV5-1|NA|NA|TRBJ2-2
CASSLVTNTGELFF
TGCGCCAGCAGCTTGGTTACGAACACCGGGGAGCTGTTTTTT
>TRBV28|NA|NA|TRBJ2-1
CASSSSSFPFF
TGTGCCAGCAGTTCCTCTAGCTTTCCGTTCTTC
>TRBV7-9|NA|NA|TRBJ2-5
CASSLAGPGETQYF
TGTGCCAGCAGCTTGGCAGGTCCGGGGGAGACCCAGTACTTC
>TRBV20-1|NA|NA|TRBJ1-3
CSARVRNAISGNTIYF
TGCAGTGCTAGAGTCCGTAACGCGATCTCTGGAAACACCATATATTTT
>TRBV4-2|NA|NA|TRBJ2-1
CASSQDGTYNEQFF
TGTGCCAGCAGCCAGGACGGGACCTACAATGAGCAGTTCTTC
>TRBV9|NA|NA|TRBJ1-2
CASSVDSVGDGYTF
TGTGCCAGCAGCGTCGATTCCGTGGGGGATGGCTACACCTTC
>TRBV9|NA|TRBD2|TRBJ2-2
CASSDPRTSGRIGGELFF
TGTGCCAGCAGCGATCCGAGGACTAGCGGGAGAATAGGAGGGGAGCTGTTTTTT
>TRBV29-1|NA|TRBD1|TRBJ2-5
CSVEAGQGARGQETQYF
TGCAGCGTTGAAGCTGGACAGGGGGCGAGGGGGCAAGAGACCCAGTACTTC
>TRBV19|NA|NA|TRBJ1-2
CASSLDGGNYGYTF
TGTGCCAGTAGTCTCGATGGAGGCAACTATGGCTACACCTTC
>TRBV20-1|NA|NA|TRBJ2-3
CSARDLSQGGRDTQYF
TGCAGTGCTAGAGATCTCAGTCAGGGGGGGAGAGATACGCAGTATTTT
>TRBV9|NA|TRBD1|TRBJ2-4
CASSVGQGRGAKNIQYF
TGTGCCAGCAGCGTAGGACAGGGGAGAGGAGCCAAAAACATTCAGTACTTC
>TRBV30|NA|NA|TRBJ1-5
CAWGQGQGTYQPQHF
TGTGCCTGGGGGCAAGGGCAGGGCACCTATCAGCCCCAGCATTTT
>TRBV9|NA|NA|TRBJ2-1
CASSTSYTYNEQFF
TGTGCCAGCAGCACTTCCTACACCTACAATGAGCAGTTCTTC
>TRBV24-1|NA|TRBD1|TRBJ2-5
CATQGGQGPYQETQYF
TGTGCCACACAGGGGGGTCAGGGCCCATACCAAGAGACCCAGTACTTC
>TRBV12-3/TRBV12-4|NA|NA|TRBJ1-5
CASSGETSPQHF
TGTGCCAGCAGCGGAGAGACCTCGCCCCAGCATTTT
>TRBV3-1|NA|NA|TRBJ2-3
CASSHPGRTDTQYF
TGTGCCAGCAGCCACCCGGGTCGCACAGATACGCAGTATTTT
>TRBV9|NA|TRBD1|TRBJ1-5
CASSMTGQERGPQHF
TGTGCCAGCAGCATGACGGGACAGGAGCGCGGGCCCCAGCATTTT
>TRBV28|NA|NA|TRBJ1-2
CASSLTRQLVYGYTF
TGTGCCAGCAGTTTAACCCGACAGTTGGTCTATGGCTACACCTTC
>TRBV24-1|NA|TRBD1|TRBJ2-7
CATGDRGREQYF
TGTGCCACCGGGGACAGGGGGCGCGAGCAGTACTTC
>TRBV5-5|NA|TRBD2|TRBJ2-5
CASSLGTSGETQYF
TGTGCCAGCAGCTTGGGGACTAGCGGTGAGACCCAGTACTTC
>TRBV6-5|once|NA|TRBJ2-1
CASTPSARVVEQFF
TGTGCCAGCACCCCGTCTGCCCGGGTTGTTGAGCAGTTCTTC
>TRBV29-1|NA|NA|TRBJ2-1
CSVNGVRNEQFF
TGCAGCGTTAACGGAGTCCGCAATGAGCAGTTCTTC
>TRBV28|NA|NA|TRBJ1-5
CASTQGGASQPQHF
TGTGCCAGCACCCAGGGAGGGGCTTCACAGCCCCAGCATTTT
>TRBV20-1|NA|NA|TRBJ2-7
CSARDLGGLYEQYF
TGCAGTGCTAGAGATTTAGGGGGATTGTACGAGCAGTACTTC
>TRBV15|NA|TRBD1|TRBJ2-5
CATSRDGTVRQETQYF
TGTGCCACCAGCAGAGATGGGACAGTCCGCCAAGAGACCCAGTACTTC
>TRBV4-1|NA|TRBD1|TRBJ1-6
CASSPQTGNFYNSPLHF
TGCGCCAGCAGCCCACAGACAGGGAACTTCTATAATTCACCCCTCCACTTT
>TRBV7-9|NA|TRBD2|TRBJ2-7
CASSRGLAVTYEQYF
TGTGCCAGCAGCCGGGGACTAGCGGTTACCTACGAGCAGTACTTC
>TRBV29-1|NA|NA|TRBJ1-2
CSVVGSEGYTF
TGCAGCGTTGTAGGGAGCGAGGGCTACACCTTC
>TRBV2|NA|NA|TRBJ2-1
CASSELSLFF
TGTGCCAGCAGTGAATTATCCCTCTTCTTC
>TRBV2|NA|TRBD2|TRBJ2-7
CASIGTSGLYEQYF
TGTGCCAGCATAGGGACTAGCGGACTCTACGAGCAGTACTTC
>TRBV29-1|NA|TRBD2|TRBJ2-7
CSAKVLAGSSYEQYF
TGCAGCGCCAAGGTGCTAGCGGGGAGCTCCTACGAGCAGTACTTC
>TRBV7-3|NA|TRBD1|TRBJ2-2
CASSSDPGQLTGELFF
TGTGCCAGCAGCTCGGATCCGGGACAGCTAACCGGGGAGCTGTTTTTT
>TRBV4-3|NA|TRBD1|TRBJ1-5
CASSQDLGQGTQPQHF
TGCGCCAGCAGCCAAGATCTGGGACAGGGAACCCAGCCCCAGCATTTT
>TRBV28|NA|NA|TRBJ2-1
CASSLVGNNEQFF
TGTGCCAGCAGTCTCGTAGGAAACAATGAGCAGTTCTTC
>TRBV30|NA|TRBD1|TRBJ1-2
CASGTGVYGYTF
TGTGCCTCCGGGACAGGGGTATATGGCTACACCTTC
>TRBV5-4|NA|NA|TRBJ2-2
CASSLGGRTGELFF
TGTGCCAGCAGCTTGGGCGGACGGACCGGGGAGCTGTTTTTT
>TRBV6-2/TRBV6-3|NA|NA|TRBJ1-2
CASSDLRDLNYGYTF
TGTGCCAGCAGTGACCTCCGGGACCTTAACTATGGCTACACCTTC